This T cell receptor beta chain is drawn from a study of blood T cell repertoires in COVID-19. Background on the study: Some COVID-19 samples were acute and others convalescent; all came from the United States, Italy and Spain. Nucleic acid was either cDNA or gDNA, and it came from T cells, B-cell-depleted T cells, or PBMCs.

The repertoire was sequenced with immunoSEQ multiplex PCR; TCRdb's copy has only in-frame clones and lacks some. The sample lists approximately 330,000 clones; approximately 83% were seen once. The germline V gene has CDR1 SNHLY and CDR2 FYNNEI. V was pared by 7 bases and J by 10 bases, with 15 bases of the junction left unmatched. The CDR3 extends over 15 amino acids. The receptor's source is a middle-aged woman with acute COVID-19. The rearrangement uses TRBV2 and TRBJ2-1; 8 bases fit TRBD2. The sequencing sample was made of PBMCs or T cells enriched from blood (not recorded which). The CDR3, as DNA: TGTGCCAGCACTCAGACTCAAAGAGCGGGAGACGAGCAGTTCTTC. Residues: CASTQTQRAGDEQFF.